The clone carrying this T cell receptor beta chain was observed once. Its target is not known. Assay: immunoSEQ multiplex PCR; the TCRdb copy retains only in-frame clones and omits some. The table shows about 100,000 clones, with over 75% occurring only once. The sample comes from a study of graft-versus-host responses after intestinal transplantation. The V end was cut by 4 bases, the J end by 3 bases, with 6 bases between. Looked up from germline, CDR1 is SQVTM and CDR2 is ANQGSEA. The CDR3 contains 12 residues. This chain joins TRBV29-1 and TRBJ2-2; D possibly uses TRBD1 or TRBD2 (5 bases each). The sample consisted of unstimulated CD4+ T cells sorted from spleen or lymph node cells, taken before transplant. The receptor's source is a human donor who was the organ donor for an intestinal transplant. Here the CDR3 reads CSVGGDTGELFF. CDR3 nucleotide sequence: TGCAGCGTTGGAGGGGACACCGGGGAGCTGTTTTTT.